One sample yielded the 23 T cell receptor beta chains listed below, sequenced in a study of neurological immune-mediated disorders. Time point: longitudinal time-point 3. Using its own MiXCR run on the 5' RACE reads, TCRdb lists one record per CDR3 protein. The profile shows around 100,000 distinct CDR3 sequences, 10% to 11% of them singletons. The sample comprised PBMCs. Receptors originate from a female donor with HTLV-1-associated myelopathy (HAM/TSP).

Ten or more counts support this clonotype. The V gene is TRBV20-1, the J gene TRBJ2-7; TRBD1 is a possible D gene (8 bases). The germline V gene encodes CDR1 DFQATT and CDR2 SNEGSKA (reference sequence). The CDR3 is 14 residues long. V was pared by 6 bases and J by 2 bases, with 17 bases between. The CDR3 loop reads CSARTGRGTYEQYF. DNA for the CDR3: TGCAGTGCCCGGACAGGGAGGGGTACCTACGAGCAGTACTTC.

This clonotype occurred many times. The V and J genes are TRBV7-9 and TRBJ2-7, with a possible D match to TRBD1 (6 bases). Germline V gene data show CDR1 as SEHNR and CDR2 as FQNEAQ (reference sequence). V dropped 8 bases and J dropped 6 bases, with 17 bases sitting between them. The CDR3 contains 13 residues. CDR3 bases: TGTGCCAGCGTACTGACTGGGGGCGGCGAGCAGTACTTC. Translation: CASVLTGGGEQYF.

This clonotype was picked up many times. CDR3 residues: CASSLTDRAFF. CDR3 DNA: TGTGCCAGCTCCCTGACGGACAGGGCGTTCTTC. The chain employs TRBV18 and TRBJ2-1; TRBD1 agrees at 8 bases. The V gene end was trimmed by 6 bases and the J gene end by 15 bases; junction bases not matched to a gene: 7. CDR1 is KGHSH, CDR2 LQKENI, per germline. CDR3 length: 11 amino acids. Using reference TRBV18 and TRBJ2-1 for the parts outside the CDR3, the full variable domain is NAGVMQNPRHLVRRRGQEARLRCSPMKGHSHVYWYRQLPEEGLKFMVYLQKENIIDESGMPKERFSAEFPKEGPSILRIQQVVRGDSAAYFCASSLTDRAFFGPGTRLTVL.

This clonotype came up a few times. The chain carries TRBV10-1 and TRBJ2-1; TRBD1 matches at 8 bases. Germline trimming cut 6 bases from V and 10 bases from J; bases unmatched to any gene: 14. Germline V gene data show CDR1 as WNHNN and CDR2 as SYGVQD (reference sequence). This CDR3 is 15 amino acids long. CDR3 amino acids: CASSERRTGSWEQFF. CDR3 nucleotides: TGCGCCAGCAGCGAGCGCCGGACAGGGTCTTGGGAGCAGTTCTTC.

This clonotype was detected many times. J is TRBJ2-1 and V is TRBV7-2; no definite D call. The CDR3 runs 14 residues. Germline CDR1 is SGHTA and CDR2 is FQGNSA. V lost 5 bases and J 7 bases, leaving 15 bases between the germline ends. The CDR3 protein is CASSPILARNEQFF. CDR3 coding DNA: TGTGCCAGCAGCCCCATTCTGGCGAGGAATGAGCAGTTCTTC.

This clonotype was counted at least ten times. This chain links TRBV28 with TRBJ2-7; D call uncertain. Per germline, CDR1 MDHEN and CDR2 SYDVKM. V was trimmed by 5 bases and J by 3 bases, leaving 8 bases between them. The CDR3 is made up of 12 amino acids. CDR3 sequence (DNA): TGTGCCAGCAGTGATAGGGTCTACGAGCAGTACTTC. Encoded protein: CASSDRVYEQYF.

This clonotype came up many times. This sequence joins TRBV5-1 and TRBJ2-2; no reliable D call. The ends were cut back, 0 bases at V and 3 bases at J, with 9 bases in the middle. CDR1 is SGHRS and CDR2 is YFSETQ in the germline V gene. This CDR3 comprises 15 residues. CDR3 sequence reads: CASSLGDGDTGELFF. The DNA of the CDR3 is TGCGCCAGCAGCTTGGGGGATGGGGACACCGGGGAGCTGTTTTTT.

This clonotype was counted at least ten times. This chain connects TRBV20-1 to TRBJ2-7; D unresolved. This CDR3 region has 13 residues. Germline CDR1 is DFQATT and CDR2 is SNEGSKA (reference sequence). With 6 bases removed from V and 4 bases from J, the gap between germline ends came to 16 bases. The CDR3 nucleotides read TGCAGTGCGGCCCAAAGACCACAGTACGAGCAGTACTTC. The encoded protein is CSAAQRPQYEQYF.

This clonotype was observed a few times. The V and J genes are TRBV12-3 or TRBV12-4 and TRBJ2-2; 8 bases line up with TRBD2. V lost 7 bases and J lost 2; bases outside the gene matches: 12. This CDR3 comprises 17 residues. The DNA for the CDR3 is TGTGCCAGCACTCCCGCCAGGGCGGGGGGAAACACCGGGGAGCTGTTTTTT. Its protein is CASTPARAGGNTGELFF.

This clonotype came up many times. V is TRBV20-1 and J is TRBJ1-5; D gene uncertain. The V gene lost 5 bases and the J gene lost 0 bases, with 14 bases spanning the gap. Germline V gene lookup returns CDR1 DFQATT and CDR2 SNEGSKA (reference sequence). The CDR3 has 15 amino acids. The CDR3 here is CSAEQVDYSNQPQHF. The CDR3 DNA reads TGCAGTGCTGAACAAGTAGACTATAGCAATCAGCCCCAGCATTTT.

The chain recombines TRBV3-1 with TRBJ1-5; D not certain. The germline gives CDR1 LGHDT, CDR2 YNNKEL (reference sequence). The CDR3 has 15 residues. Trimming took 1 base from V and 3 from J, leaving 10 bases between them. The CDR3 DNA reads TGTGCCAGCAGCCAAGGTTCACAGCTCAATCAGCCCCAGCATTTT. Its protein is CASSQGSQLNQPQHF.

Comments on this clonotype: The junction departs from germline at one end; a sequencing error may be responsible. The chain is built from TRBV7-2 and TRBJ2-2, with no clear D. The CDR3 is 16 amino acids. Germline V gene lookup returns CDR1 SGHTA and CDR2 FQGNSA. Written as DNA, the CDR3 is TGTGCCAACAGCTTCTCGGGTGCGCTTTACACCGGGGAGCTGTTTTTT. It specifies CANSFSGALYTGELFF.

Many counts were recorded for this clonotype. The V and J genes are TRBV3-1 and TRBJ2-3; D perhaps matches TRBD2 (5 bases). Per the germline V gene, CDR1 is LGHDT and CDR2 is YNNKEL (reference sequence). CDR3 length: 15 amino acids. V was shortened by 5 bases and J by 7 bases, with 19 bases between the two germline ends. The CDR3 sequence is CASSSVGPTGYTQYF. The CDR3, as DNA: TGTGCCAGCAGCTCAGTCGGACCTACGGGGTATACGCAGTATTTT.

Ten or more counts support this clonotype. V is TRBV5-1 and J is TRBJ1-1, with D possibly being TRBD1 (5 bases). The CDR3 runs to 14 residues. Germline V lookup: CDR1 SGHRS, CDR2 YFSETQ. V lost 1 base and J lost 1, with 8 bases in between. In DNA form, the CDR3 reads TGCGCCAGCAGCTTGTCGGGGACGAACACTGAAGCTTTCTTT. Translating gives CASSLSGTNTEAFF.

Ten or more counts support this clonotype. The chain carries TRBV7-8 and TRBJ2-4; D assignment may be TRBD1 or TRBD2 (5 bases each). The germline V and J ends were trimmed by 6 bases and 7 bases, with 22 bases remaining between them. The CDR3 runs to 16 residues. Germline values: CDR1 SGHVS, CDR2 FQNEAQ. CDR3 residues: CASSIVGERPVNIQYF. The DNA for the CDR3 is TGTGCCAGCAGTATCGTGGGGGAACGTCCAGTGAACATTCAGTACTTC.

This clonotype was recorded many times. The V gene is TRBV7-2, the J gene TRBJ2-3; 11 bases are shared with TRBD2. With 2 bases clipped from V and 6 bases from J, the junction kept 7 bases outside the gene matches. This CDR3 region has 16 residues. Germline values: CDR1 SGHTA, CDR2 FQGNSA. CDR3 sequence reads: CASSLNSGGAVDTQYF. The CDR3 DNA follows: TGTGCCAGCAGCTTAAATAGCGGGGGGGCCGTGGATACGCAGTATTTT.

The table lists this clonotype with many counts. The chain carries TRBV7-9 and TRBJ2-5; the D call may be TRBD1 or TRBD2 (6 bases each). Deletions cut 5 bases from V and 1 base from J, with 14 bases between. The germline V gene encodes CDR1 SEHNR and CDR2 FQNEAQ (reference sequence). This CDR3 is 15 amino acids long. CDR3 DNA: TGTGCCAGCAGCCGCCCTGAGGGGGGCCAAGAGACCCAGTACTTC. It encodes CASSRPEGGQETQYF.

The chain carries TRBV20-1 and TRBJ2-3; D possibly corresponds to TRBD2 (6 bases). The CDR3 runs to 15 residues. Trimming removed 3 bases at V and 2 bases at J, with 15 bases between. Germline loops: CDR1 DFQATT, CDR2 SNEGSKA (reference sequence). The CDR3 DNA reads TGCAGTGCTAGTCGGAGGGGCGAGGCCACAGATACGCAGTATTTT. Encoded protein: CSASRRGEATDTQYF.

This clonotype was seen repeatedly, ten times or more. V and J are TRBV10-3 and TRBJ2-7; D not resolved. Germline V CDR1 and CDR2: ENHRY, SYGVKD. Trimming removed 6 bases at V and 0 bases at J, with 9 bases between. The CDR3 loop spans 13 amino acids. CDR3 loop: CAISDPSSYEQYF. The CDR3 nucleotides read TGTGCCATCAGCGACCCTTCCTCCTACGAGCAGTACTTC.

At least ten counts were recorded for this clonotype. The junction departs from germline at one end; a sequencing error may be responsible. This sequence joins TRBV15 and TRBJ2-1; the match to TRBD2 covers 12 bases. The CDR3 sequence is 17 residues long. CDR1 and CDR2 (germline): LNHNV, YYDKDF (reference sequence). The CDR3 DNA sequence: TGTGCTACCAGCAGAGATCTAGCGGGGGGGACATACAATGAGCAGTTCTTC. Protein product: CATSRDLAGGTYNEQFF.

This clonotype was counted ten times or more. The gene calls are TRBV11-2 and TRBJ2-7, with TRBD1 matching 9 bases. This CDR3 region has 16 residues. The germline gives CDR1 SGHAT, CDR2 FQNNGV. J gave up 5 bases and V 1 base, and 9 bases lay outside the gene matches. The chain's CDR3 is CASSLVRGQGPHEQYF. The CDR3 DNA reads as TGTGCCAGCAGCTTAGTTCGGGGACAGGGTCCCCACGAGCAGTACTTC.

This clonotype was recorded at least ten times. The chain carries TRBV18 and TRBJ2-2; possibly TRBD2 for D (6 bases). V lost 2 bases and J 0 bases, leaving 10 bases between the germline ends. The CDR3 contains 16 residues. Germline CDR1 reads KGHSH; CDR2 reads LQKENI. CDR3 in DNA: TGTGCCAGCTCACCAGGCGGCGGGGCGAACACCGGGGAGCTGTTTTTT. It translates to CASSPGGGANTGELFF.

This clonotype has a single count. The chain links TRBV28 to TRBJ2-1, with 7 bases matching TRBD2. Germline V gives CDR1 MDHEN, CDR2 SYDVKM. V dropped 7 bases and J dropped 3; count of bases not matched to a gene: 3. The CDR3 loop spans 13 amino acids. This chain's CDR3 is CASNQRGYNEQFF. CDR3 bases: TGTGCCAGCAATCAGCGGGGCTACAATGAGCAGTTCTTC.